The 6 T cell receptor beta chains below were found in one sample sequenced in a study of T cells in Graves' hyperthyroidism and ophthalmopathy. The investigators amplified TCR beta CDR3 regions from RNA transcripts. Primed by the HTBI set, a first-round RT-PCR was run on the TCR CDR3. TCRdb fed the multiplex PCR reads into MiXCR, producing one record per CDR3 protein. The sample gives about 320,000 distinct CDR3 sequences, roughly 15% of which show up once; approximately 35% is in the top ten. Specimen: blood. The receptors derive from a young man with Graves' hyperthyroidism.

The sample holds a few counts of this clonotype. The V and J genes are TRBV25-1 and TRBJ2-7; 9 nucleotides match TRBD2. CDR1 and CDR2 (germline): MGHDK, SYGVNS. J gave up 9 bases and V 7 bases, and 10 bases lay outside the gene matches. This CDR3 spans 13 amino acids. CDR3 sequence: CASMRAGGPVQYF. The CDR3 region has the DNA TGTGCCAGCATGAGGGCGGGAGGGCCTGTGCAGTACTTC.

At least ten counts were recorded for this clonotype. The rearrangement uses TRBV20-1 and TRBJ2-3; TRBD2 matches 13 bases. With V trimmed by 3 bases and J by 0 bases, 3 bases remained unmatched. The CDR3 loop spans 16 amino acids. In germline, CDR1 is DFQATT, CDR2 SNEGSKA (reference sequence). The CDR3 bases are TGCAGTGCTAGCGGACTAGCGGGGGCTAGCACAGATACGCAGTATTTT. As protein: CSASGLAGASTDTQYF.

This clonotype has ten or more counts. The chain has TRBV5-1 and TRBJ1-6, with 8 positions matching TRBD1. The germline gives CDR1 SGHRS, CDR2 YFSETQ. The length of the CDR3 is 15 residues. Unmatched junction bases numbered 6, after V lost 0 bases and J lost 10 bases. As DNA, the CDR3 is TGCGCCAGCAGCTTGGCCGGGACAGGAAGGTCACCCCTCCACTTT. It codes for CASSLAGTGRSPLHF.

In its sample, this clonotype was seen many times. The chain recombines TRBV6-1 with TRBJ1-5, with TRBD1 as a possible D gene (5 bases). V was shortened by 4 bases and J by 0 bases, with 7 bases between the two germline ends. The CDR3 consists of 14 residues. Germline CDR1 MNHNS, CDR2 SASEGT. The CDR3 nucleotides read TGTGCCAGCAGTGGACAGTTTAGCAATCAGCCCCAGCATTTT. It specifies CASSGQFSNQPQHF.

A few counts support this clonotype. The DNA for the CDR3 is TGCAGTGCTTCTAGCGGGGAAGTCTACAATGAGCAGTTCTTC. This codes for CSASSGEVYNEQFF. This chain links TRBV20-1 with TRBJ2-1; 9 nucleotides align to TRBD2. The junction had 5 bases not matched to a gene; V was cut back by 5 bases and J by 3 bases. This CDR3 contains 14 residues. Germline CDR1 and CDR2: DFQATT and SNEGSKA (reference sequence).

Worth noting for this clonotype: This may be a read error: a much more frequent sequence differs by one nucleotide. V is TRBV24-1 and J is TRBJ2-1, with 9 bases identical to TRBD1. Germline lookup yields CDR1 KGHDR and CDR2 SFDVKD. Trimming took 5 bases from V and 2 from J; bases not matched to a gene: 9. This CDR3 comprises 17 residues. CDR3 bases: TGTGCCACCAGTGGGGGGACAGGGCTTACCCCCTACAATGAGCAGTTCTTC. Residues: CATSGGTGLTPYNEQFF.